This TCR beta chain was recovered during a study of blood T cell repertoires in COVID-19. Whole-study context: T cells, B-cell-depleted T cells, or PBMCs supplied cDNA or gDNA.

Clones were sequenced by immunoSEQ multiplex PCR, and TCRdb holds only the in-frame ones, with some missing. The repertoire holds about 130,000 clones, roughly 69% seen once, with 1.5% to 2% in the top ten. J was trimmed by 5 bases and V by 2 bases; bases with no gene match: 9. This CDR3 is built from 15 residues. Germline V CDR1 and CDR2: SGHNT, YYREEE (reference sequence). The V gene is TRBV5-4, the J gene TRBJ2-7, with 8 bases that match TRBD2. The receptor was derived from a woman aged 65 to 85 with acute or convalescent COVID-19. What was sequenced was peripheral blood. In DNA form, the CDR3 reads TGTGCCAGCAGCTTAGGTTTAGCGGGGTTCGACGAGCAGTACTTC. It encodes CASSLGLAGFDEQYF.